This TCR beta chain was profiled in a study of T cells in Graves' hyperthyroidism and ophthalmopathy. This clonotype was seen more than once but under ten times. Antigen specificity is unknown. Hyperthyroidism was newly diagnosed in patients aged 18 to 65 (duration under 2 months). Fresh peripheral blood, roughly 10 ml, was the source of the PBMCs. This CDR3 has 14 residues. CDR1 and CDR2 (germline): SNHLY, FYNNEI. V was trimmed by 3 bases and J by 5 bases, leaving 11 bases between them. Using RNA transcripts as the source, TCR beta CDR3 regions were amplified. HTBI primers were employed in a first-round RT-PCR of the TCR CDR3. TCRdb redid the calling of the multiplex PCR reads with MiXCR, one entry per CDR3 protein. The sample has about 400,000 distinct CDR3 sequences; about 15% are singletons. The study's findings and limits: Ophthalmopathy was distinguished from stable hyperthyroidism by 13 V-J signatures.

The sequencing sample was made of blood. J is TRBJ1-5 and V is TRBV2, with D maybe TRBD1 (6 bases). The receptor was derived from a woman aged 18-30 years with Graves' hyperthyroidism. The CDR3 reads CASSDQAGDQPQHF. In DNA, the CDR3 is TGTGCCAGCAGTGACCAGGCAGGGGATCAGCCCCAGCATTTT.